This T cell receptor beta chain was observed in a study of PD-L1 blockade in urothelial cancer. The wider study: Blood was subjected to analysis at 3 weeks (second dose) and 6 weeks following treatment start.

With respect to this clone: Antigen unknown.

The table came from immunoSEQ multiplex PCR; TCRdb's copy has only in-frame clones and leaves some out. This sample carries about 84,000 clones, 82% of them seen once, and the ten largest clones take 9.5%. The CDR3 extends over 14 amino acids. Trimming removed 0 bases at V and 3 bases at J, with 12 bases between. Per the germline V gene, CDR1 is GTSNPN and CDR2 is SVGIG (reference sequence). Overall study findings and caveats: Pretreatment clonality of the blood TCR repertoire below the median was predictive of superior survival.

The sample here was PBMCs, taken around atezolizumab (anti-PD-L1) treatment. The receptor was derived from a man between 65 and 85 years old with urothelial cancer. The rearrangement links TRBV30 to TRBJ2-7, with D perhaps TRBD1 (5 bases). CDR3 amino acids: CAWSVAGLDYEQYF. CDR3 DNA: TGTGCCTGGAGTGTGGCAGGGTTAGACTACGAGCAGTACTTC.